One and the same sample provided the 10 T cell receptor beta chains below, sequenced in a study of shared clonotypes between healthy human individuals. Only in-frame clones appear in the TCRdb table, and some are missing; sequencing was by immunoSEQ multiplex PCR. The repertoire consists of a few million clones, with 90% to 96% occurring once and the leading ten covering approximately 0.13%. Sequencing input: naive CD4+ T cells sorted from blood. Regarding subset: CD45RA+ positively selected. The receptors were sampled from a man in his late teens or twenties in good health.

V is TRBV7-3 and J is TRBJ2-2, with TRBD1 identical over 8 bases. The V segment lost 5 bases and the J segment 4 bases; nucleotides outside the gene matches: 6. The germline CDR1 and CDR2 sequences are SGHTA and FQGTGA. The CDR3 contains 15 residues. CDR3 DNA: TGTGCCAGCAGCCCGCAACAGGGGGGCACCGGGGAGCTGTTTTTT. It codes for CASSPQQGGTGELFF.

The chain uses TRBV25-1 and TRBJ1-1; TRBD1 might be the D (6 bases). This CDR3 has 14 amino acids. The germline V and J ends were trimmed by 2 bases and 1 base, with 8 bases remaining between them. Germline CDR1 reads MGHDK; CDR2 reads SYGVNS. The CDR3 region has the DNA TGTGCCAGCAGTGAACAGGGGCCGAACACTGAAGCTTTCTTT. Translating gives CASSEQGPNTEAFF. Together with reference TRBV25-1 and TRBJ1-1, the CDR3 gives the full variable domain: EADIYQTPRYLVIGTGKKITLECSQTMGHDKMYWYQQDPGMELHLIHYSYGVNSTEKGDLSSESTVSRIRTEHFPLTLESARPSHTSQYLCASSEQGPNTEAFFGQGTRLTVV.

The V gene is TRBV27, the J gene TRBJ1-2; TRBD1 agrees at 8 bases. CDR3 length equals 14 residues. The ends lost 6 bases at V and 3 bases at J; junction bases unmatched: 6. CDR1 and CDR2 from the germline V gene are MNHEY and SMNVEV (reference sequence). CDR3 in amino acids: CASSSGGRDYGYTF. The CDR3 DNA follows: TGTGCCAGCAGCTCAGGGGGCCGGGACTATGGCTACACCTTC.

For this clone: This sample includes further DNA sequences coding for the same CDR3. The chain has TRBV7-2 and TRBJ2-7; 7 positions agree with TRBD2. Germline V gene sequence: CDR1 SGHTA, CDR2 FQGNSA. V trimming: 0 bases; J trimming: 4 bases; junction bases outside the gene matches: 3. The CDR3 contains 14 residues. This CDR3 reads CASSLAGGGYEQYF. The CDR3 nucleotides read TGTGCCAGCAGCTTAGCGGGCGGGGGTTACGAGCAGTACTTC.

This chain uses TRBV29-1 with TRBJ1-5, with a weak D call TRBD1 (5 bases). V was trimmed by 7 bases and J by 7 bases, leaving 20 bases between them. Germline CDR1 and CDR2: SQVTM and ANQGSEA. This CDR3 has 14 residues. The CDR3 reads CSAWGGEVGQPQHF. The CDR3 DNA is TGCAGCGCCTGGGGAGGGGAGGTCGGGCAGCCCCAGCATTTT.

This clone was recorded only once. The chain is built from TRBV2 and TRBJ2-2; the match to TRBD1 covers 10 bases. The germline CDR1 and CDR2 sequences are SNHLY and FYNNEI. CDR3 length: 15 residues. Germline trimming cut 5 bases from V and 4 bases from J; bases unmatched to any gene: 4. The CDR3 is CASSPRDRGTGELFF. CDR3 sequence (DNA): TGTGCCAGCAGTCCCCGGGACAGGGGCACCGGGGAGCTGTTTTTT.

For the CDR3, the DNA is TGTGCCAGCAGCTTCTTCCCAGACGGCAATCAGCCCCAGCATTTT. This codes for CASSFFPDGNQPQHF. The chain employs TRBV5-5 and TRBJ1-5, with D unclear. The V and J ends lost 2 bases and 2 bases respectively, with 11 bases between them. Looked up from germline, CDR1 is SGHKS and CDR2 is YYEKEE (reference sequence). The CDR3 consists of 15 residues.

The chain has TRBV28 and TRBJ2-1, with D uncertain. The CDR3 has 15 residues. Germline V gives CDR1 MDHEN, CDR2 SYDVKM. The V and J ends lost 5 bases and 0 bases respectively, with 11 bases between them. CDR3 nucleotides: TGTGCCAGCAGTCCGGATGCGATCTCCTACAATGAGCAGTTCTTC. Translated: CASSPDAISYNEQFF.

CDR3 nucleotides: TGTGCCAGCAGTTCGGTTTCAGCGGGAGGTTACGAGCAGTACTTC. Translating gives CASSSVSAGGYEQYF. This rearrangement joins TRBV6-5 to TRBJ2-7; 9 nucleotides match TRBD2. The J segment lost 4 bases and the V segment lost 4 bases, leaving 8 bases of the junction unmatched. This CDR3 comprises 15 residues. The germline V gene has CDR1 MNHEY and CDR2 SVGAGI.

The gene calls are TRBV7-2 and TRBJ2-5, with 10 bases fitting TRBD2. Germline V CDR1 and CDR2: SGHTA, FQGNSA. This CDR3 is built from 13 residues. The trim removed 1 base at V and 7 bases at J, leaving 0 bases unmatched. The CDR3 region is CASSLGLAGTQYF. Written as DNA, the CDR3 is TGTGCCAGCAGCTTAGGACTAGCGGGGACCCAGTACTTC.